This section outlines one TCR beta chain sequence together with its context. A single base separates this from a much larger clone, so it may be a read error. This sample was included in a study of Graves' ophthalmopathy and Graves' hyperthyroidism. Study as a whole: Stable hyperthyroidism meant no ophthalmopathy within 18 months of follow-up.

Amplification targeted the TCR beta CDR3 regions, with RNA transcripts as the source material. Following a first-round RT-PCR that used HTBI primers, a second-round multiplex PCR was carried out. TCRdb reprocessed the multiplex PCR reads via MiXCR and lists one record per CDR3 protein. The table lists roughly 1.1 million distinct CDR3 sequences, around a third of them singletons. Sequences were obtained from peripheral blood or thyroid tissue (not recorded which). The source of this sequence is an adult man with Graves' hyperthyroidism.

The CDR3 DNA is TGTGCCAGCACGGGACAGGGGAAGCCTAGCACCTACGAGCAGTACTTC. Translating it yields CASTGQGKPSTYEQYF. This chain connects TRBV2 to TRBJ2-7; TRBD1 matches 10 bases. The ends lost 7 bases at V and 2 bases at J; junction bases unmatched: 11. The germline gives CDR1 SNHLY, CDR2 FYNNEI. There are 16 residues in the CDR3.